This TCR beta chain was captured in a study of CD8 T cells in ankylosing spondylitis. Germline V gene lookup returns CDR1 SGHAT and CDR2 FQNNGV. The V end was cut by 5 bases, the J end by 8 bases, with 10 bases between. The CDR3 has 13 amino acids. This clonotype has only one observation. The target antigen is unknown. Whole-study results and caveats: Made up of eight or nine highly homologous variants, a TCR beta motif appeared characteristic of ankylosing spondylitis blood.

TCRdb itself ran the 5' RACE reads through MiXCR, one entry per CDR3 protein. This table has more than 600,000 distinct CDR3 sequences, around 17% appearing once. Material for sequencing was blood, either unsorted or a sorted T cell fraction (not recorded which). The V and J genes are TRBV11-2 and TRBJ1-6; D remains ambiguous. The TCR originated in a male donor with ankylosing spondylitis. CDR3 in DNA: TGTGCCAGCAGCCCCCCAAACGATTCACCCCTCCACTTT. This encodes CASSPPNDSPLHF.